This TCR beta chain was recovered during a study of blood T cell repertoires in COVID-19. As for the study in general: The study drew acute and convalescent COVID-19 samples from the United States, Italy and Spain.

TCRdb's table, derived via immunoSEQ multiplex PCR, lists solely in-frame clones and lacks some. In the table there are roughly 190,000 clones, approximately 87% of which are singletons. V lost 1 base and J lost 3, with 4 bases in between. The germline V gene encodes CDR1 MDHEN and CDR2 SYDVKM. This CDR3 region has 12 residues. The specimen was peripheral blood. The clonotype was recovered from a man between 18 and 35 years old with active or convalescent COVID-19. The V gene is TRBV28, the J gene TRBJ2-7; D unclear. Written as DNA, the CDR3 is TGTGCCAGCAGTTTATCCCACTACGAGCAGTACGTC. It translates to CASSLSHYEQYV.